Included here is one TCR beta chain sequence, with context. Clones were sequenced by immunoSEQ multiplex PCR, and TCRdb holds only the in-frame ones, with some missing. The sample contains under 200,000 clones, 87% of which appear only once. The source of the sample is a study of blood T cell repertoires in COVID-19. The CDR3 extends over 13 amino acids. V was trimmed by 5 bases and J by 8 bases, leaving 15 bases between them. The rearrangement uses TRBV12-3 or TRBV12-4 and TRBJ1-2; D is unresolved. The source of this sequence is a man between 60 and 70 years old with active or convalescent COVID-19. Sequences were obtained from peripheral blood. CDR3 loop: CASSPAQTGGYTF. The CDR3 nucleotides are TGTGCCAGCAGTCCCGCACAAACGGGGGGCTACACCTTC.